What follows are 32 T cell receptor beta chains derived from one specimen sequenced in a study of CD8 T cells in Susac syndrome. Random hexamers were used to reverse transcribe the RNA input (0.5 to 1 ug). TCRdb fed the immunoSEQ multiplex PCR reads into MiXCR, producing one record per CDR3 protein. The sample includes under 200,000 distinct CDR3 sequences, about 96% of them seen just once. The sample taken for sequencing was CD4+ T cells from PBMCs. The receptors shown here come from a human donor with Susac syndrome.

This chain connects TRBV29-1 to TRBJ1-2; D gene uncertain. The germline V gene encodes CDR1 SQVTM and CDR2 ANQGSEA. Trimming removed 2 bases from V and 8 bases from J, with 9 bases in between. The CDR3 has 11 amino acids. As DNA, the CDR3 is TGCAGCGTTGAAATGGTACAAGGCTACACCTTC. Translated, it gives CSVEMVQGYTF.

V is TRBV20-1 and J is TRBJ2-3; the D gene is possibly TRBD1 (6 bases). The germline V gene has CDR1 DFQATT and CDR2 SNEGSKA (reference sequence). This CDR3 has 14 residues. V was shortened by 2 bases and J by 1 base, with 10 bases between the two germline ends. The DNA for the CDR3 is TGCAGTGCTAGATCCTCAGGGGGCACAGATACGCAGTATTTT. Its protein product is CSARSSGGTDTQYF.

The V gene is TRBV9, the J gene TRBJ2-5; TRBD2 aligns across 10 bases. Germline CDR1 and CDR2: SGDLS and YYNGEE. V dropped 0 bases and J dropped 4; count of bases not matched to a gene: 0. This CDR3 spans 14 amino acids. CDR3 protein: CASSVVAGGETQYF. The DNA of the CDR3 is TGTGCCAGCAGCGTAGTAGCGGGAGGAGAGACCCAGTACTTC.

The rearrangement uses TRBV9 and TRBJ2-3, with D unresolved. Trimming cost V 4 bases and J 0 bases, with 9 bases left between them. The germline V gene encodes CDR1 SGDLS and CDR2 YYNGEE. The CDR3 length is 14 residues. The CDR3 reads CASSPNPSTDTQYF. The CDR3 nucleotides read TGTGCCAGCAGCCCTAATCCTAGCACAGATACGCAGTATTTT. The full variable domain, completed using reference TRBV9 and TRBJ2-3, is DSGVTQTPKHLITATGQRVTLRCSPRSGDLSVYWYQQSLDQGLQFLIQYYNGEERAKGNILERFSAQQFPDLHSELNLSSLELGDSALYFCASSPNPSTDTQYFGPGTRLTVL.

This chain links TRBV21-1 with TRBJ1-2; the tabulated D call, TRBD1, remains unverified against the DNA. TRBV21-1 corresponds to a pseudogene. This CDR3 is 17 amino acids long. In nucleotides, the CDR3 is TGTGCCAGCAGCAAAGTGCAACCACTGGGCGTATTCTATGGCTACACCTTC. Amino acids: CASSKVQPLGVFYGYTF.

This sequence joins TRBV19 and TRBJ2-5; no clear D gene. The V end lost 8 bases, the J end lost 4 bases, and 14 bases lay between the germline ends. Per the germline V gene, CDR1 is LNHDA and CDR2 is SQIVND (reference sequence). This CDR3 has 13 residues. CDR3 sequence (DNA): TGTGCCAGTCGTCACACGGTTGGAGAGACCCAGTACTTC. This translates into CASRHTVGETQYF.

This clonotype was counted a single time. This chain connects TRBV7-9 to TRBJ2-5; D remains ambiguous. The germline CDR1 and CDR2 sequences are SEHNR and FQNEAQ (reference sequence). The CDR3 covers 12 residues. Trimming took 3 bases from V and 5 from J, leaving 7 bases between them. This CDR3 reads CASSFTWETQYF. CDR3 in DNA: TGTGCCAGCAGCTTCACGTGGGAGACCCAGTACTTC.

The chain links TRBV29-1 to TRBJ1-2, with 8 bases aligning to TRBD1. This CDR3 is built from 12 residues. The V gene's germline CDR1 is SQVTM and CDR2 ANQGSEA. After removal of 4 bases from V and 7 bases from J, the junction contained 5 bases not matched to a gene. CDR3 DNA: TGCAGCGTTGCACGACAGGGGTTTGGCTACACCTTC. Its translation: CSVARQGFGYTF.

The chain employs TRBV29-1 and TRBJ2-6, with D tentatively TRBD2 (7 bases). Germline V gene lookup returns CDR1 SQVTM and CDR2 ANQGSEA. This CDR3 spans 16 amino acids. V was pared by 8 bases and J by 1 base, with 18 bases between. Here the CDR3 DNA reads TGCAGCCCGAGGGGGGGGGATGGTTCTGGGGCCAACGTCCTGACTTTC. Protein sequence: CSPRGGDGSGANVLTF.

The V call is TRBV20-1, the J call TRBJ2-2; D uncertain. Germline V lookup: CDR1 DFQATT, CDR2 SNEGSKA (reference sequence). The CDR3 runs 13 residues. V shed 3 bases and J shed 9 bases, with 14 bases lying between them. This CDR3 is CSASPRPARELFF. CDR3 nucleotides: TGCAGTGCTAGTCCCCGTCCCGCCCGGGAGCTGTTTTTT.

The rearrangement links TRBV19 to TRBJ2-6; 7 bases align to TRBD2. Germline V gene sequence: CDR1 LNHDA, CDR2 SQIVND (reference sequence). V lost 5 bases, J lost 3 bases, and 1 base stayed unmatched. CDR3 length equals 14 residues. DNA for the CDR3: TGTGCCAGTAGTTCGGGAGGTGGGGCCAACGTCCTGACTTTC. Its translation: CASSSGGGANVLTF.

The CDR3 DNA sequence: TGTGCCAGCAGCCCTCTGGGAGTCGTCCACGAGCAGTACTTC. It codes for CASSPLGVVHEQYF. The chain recombines TRBV13 with TRBJ2-7; a weak D match, TRBD2 (5 bases). Trimming removed 5 bases from V and 5 bases from J, with 16 bases in between. Germline V gene sequence: CDR1 PRHDT, CDR2 FYEKMQ (reference sequence). The CDR3 runs to 14 residues.

The chain carries TRBV2 and TRBJ2-4, with TRBD2 as a possible D gene (6 bases). V lost 4 bases to trimming and J lost 13 bases, with 14 bases between them. This CDR3 contains 12 residues. Germline lookup yields CDR1 SNHLY and CDR2 FYNNEI. This CDR3 is CASSASREEQYF. In nucleotides, the CDR3 is TGTGCCAGCAGTGCGTCCAGGGAGGAACAGTACTTC.

V is TRBV7-8 and J is TRBJ2-7, with 13 bases fitting TRBD2. The CDR3 runs 17 residues. Germline CDR1 SGHVS, CDR2 FQNEAQ. V shed 3 bases, J shed 4 bases, and the junction held 9 bases outside the gene matches. The DNA of the CDR3 is TGTGCCAGCAGCTTCCTGCCCGGGACTAGCGGGGCGTACGAGCAGTACGTC. It is translated as CASSFLPGTSGAYEQYV.

Points on this clonotype: Germline and junction disagree at one end, which may indicate a read error. The V and J genes are TRBV20-1 and TRBJ1-4; 7 positions agree with TRBD1. The CDR3 consists of 12 residues. Germline CDR1 reads DFQATT; CDR2 reads SNEGSKA (reference sequence). CDR3 nucleotide sequence: TGTAGTGCTAGAACACCCACAGGGGCTTGGGTTTTT. This translates into CSARTPTGAWVF.

This chain joins TRBV12-3 or TRBV12-4 and TRBJ2-5; D uncertain. The ends were cut back, 5 bases at V and 7 bases at J, with 11 bases in the middle. This CDR3 comprises 12 residues. CDR3 in amino acids: CASSQRSGTQYF. CDR3 coding DNA: TGTGCCAGCAGTCAAAGGTCGGGGACCCAGTACTTC.

This chain joins TRBV30 and TRBJ2-5, with D possibly TRBD2 on 6 matching bases. The V end was cut by 4 bases, the J end by 5 bases, with 20 bases between. Looked up from germline, CDR1 is GTSNPN and CDR2 is SVGIG (reference sequence). The CDR3 length is 15 residues. As DNA, the CDR3 is TGTGCCTGGAATCCAGAGGGGTCGGGGGACGAGACCCAGTACTTC. It encodes CAWNPEGSGDETQYF.

The chain combines TRBV20-1 with TRBJ2-5; 10 bases are a match to TRBD2. This CDR3 spans 17 amino acids. Germline assignment: CDR1 DFQATT and CDR2 SNEGSKA (reference sequence). The V and J ends lost 5 bases and 4 bases, in that order; junction bases with no gene match: 16. The CDR3 sequence is CSAAYRRLAGVGETQYF. The DNA of the CDR3 is TGCAGTGCTGCTTACCGGAGGCTAGCGGGAGTTGGAGAGACCCAGTACTTC.

The chain combines TRBV15 with TRBJ2-5; D is uncertain. From germline, CDR1 is LNHNV and CDR2 YYDKDF (reference sequence). This CDR3 spans 13 amino acids. Deletions cut 6 bases from V and 6 bases from J, with 14 bases between. CDR3: CATRIRAFQTQYF. The CDR3 bases are TGTGCCACCAGGATTAGGGCATTTCAGACCCAGTACTTC. The full variable domain, rest sourced from reference TRBV15 and TRBJ2-5, is DAMVIQNPRYQVTQFGKPVTLSCSQTLNHNVMYWYQQKSSQAPKLLFHYYDKDFNNEADTPDNFQSRRPNTSFCFLDIRSPGLGDTAMYLCATRIRAFQTQYFGPGTRLLVL.

This clonotype appeared a single time. The CDR3 DNA sequence: TGTGCCAGCAACCGGGACGTTGGAAACACCATATATTTT. Translation gives CASNRDVGNTIYF. The chain links TRBV2 to TRBJ1-3, with D possibly being TRBD1 (5 bases). This CDR3 region has 13 residues. Germline assignment: CDR1 SNHLY and CDR2 FYNNEI. V lost 7 bases, J lost 3 bases, and 10 bases lay in between.

The chain is built from TRBV28 and TRBJ2-1; unclear D gene. The CDR3 has 11 amino acids. Germline CDR1 reads MDHEN; CDR2 reads SYDVKM. V gave up 4 bases and J gave up 11 bases, with 9 bases separating them. The CDR3 loop reads CASSSVGKQFF. CDR3 DNA sequence: TGTGCCAGCAGTTCCGTGGGAAAGCAGTTCTTC.

The chain uses TRBV20-1 and TRBJ1-2, with D unresolved. Trimming removed 3 bases at V and 4 bases at J, with 9 bases between. The germline gives CDR1 DFQATT, CDR2 SNEGSKA (reference sequence). The CDR3 is 12 amino acids. This CDR3 is CSASTLFYGYTF. CDR3 nucleotide sequence: TGCAGTGCTAGTACCCTATTCTATGGCTACACCTTC.

The sample holds one count of this clonotype. The V and J genes are TRBV30 and TRBJ2-2, with D perhaps matching TRBD1 or TRBD2 (6 bases each). The CDR3 extends over 14 amino acids. The germline gives CDR1 GTSNPN, CDR2 SVGIG (reference sequence). The V and J ends lost 3 bases and 4 bases respectively, with 12 bases between them. CDR3: CAWRTGAATGELFF. The CDR3 nucleotides read TGTGCCTGGAGAACGGGGGCGGCCACCGGGGAGCTGTTTTTT.

This clonotype came up once. The chain has TRBV25-1 and TRBJ2-1; D might be TRBD1 or TRBD2, each matching 6 bases. Germline V lookup: CDR1 MGHDK, CDR2 SYGVNS. V lost 3 bases and J 1 base, leaving 19 bases between the germline ends. This CDR3 is 18 amino acids long. The CDR3 sequence is CASSDQGRWGRSYNEQFF. As DNA, the CDR3 is TGTGCCAGCAGTGACCAGGGGAGGTGGGGGAGGTCCTACAATGAGCAGTTCTTC.

The chain recombines TRBV5-4 with TRBJ2-3; D gene uncertain. Germline CDR1 is SGHNT and CDR2 is YYREEE (reference sequence). V was pared by 0 bases and J by 4 bases, with 9 bases between. The CDR3 is made up of 14 amino acids. The CDR3 region is CASSLARQSDTQYF. The CDR3 DNA reads TGTGCCAGCAGCTTGGCCAGGCAATCAGATACGCAGTATTTT.

This clonotype was seen once. This chain links TRBV4-1 with TRBJ1-1; D is unclear. V lost 0 bases, J lost 5 bases, and 13 bases lay in between. There are 15 residues in the CDR3. The germline gives CDR1 MGHRA, CDR2 YSYEKL. The CDR3 region is CASSQEGVWGTEAFF. CDR3 coding DNA: TGCGCCAGCAGCCAAGAAGGAGTGTGGGGAACTGAAGCTTTCTTT.

The chain has TRBV30 and TRBJ2-5; unclear D gene. Trimming pared 4 bases from V and 0 bases from J, leaving 9 bases between. CDR1 is GTSNPN and CDR2 is SVGIG in the germline V gene (reference sequence). The CDR3 contains 13 residues. Written as DNA, the CDR3 is TGTGCCTGGAACACCGGAGACCAAGAGACCCAGTACTTC. Translating it yields CAWNTGDQETQYF.

This clonotype was observed once. The genes are TRBV18 and TRBJ2-1, with unresolved D. Looked up from germline, CDR1 is KGHSH and CDR2 is LQKENI. This CDR3 has 17 amino acids. V dropped 1 base and J dropped 0 bases, with 13 bases sitting between them. CDR3 sequence reads: CASSPRAPPNSYNEQFF. CDR3 DNA: TGTGCCAGCTCACCACGAGCGCCCCCGAACTCCTACAATGAGCAGTTCTTC. The variable domain in full, with the rest retrieved from reference TRBV18 and TRBJ2-1, is NAGVMQNPRHLVRRRGQEARLRCSPMKGHSHVYWYRQLPEEGLKFMVYLQKENIIDESGMPKERFSAEFPKEGPSILRIQQVVRGDSAAYFCASSPRAPPNSYNEQFFGPGTRLTVL.

The J gene is TRBJ1-2, the V gene TRBV6-6; no clear D gene. The V gene's germline CDR1 is MNHNY and CDR2 SVGAGI (reference sequence). This CDR3 region has 12 residues. V lost 6 bases to trimming and J lost 8 bases, with 13 bases between them. CDR3 region: CASRPGAVGYTF. Written as DNA, the CDR3 is TGTGCCAGCAGACCAGGCGCTGTCGGCTACACCTTC.

This clonotype was found a few times. The genes are TRBV6-1 and TRBJ2-2; 7 nucleotides agree with TRBD2. V shed 8 bases and J 7 bases; nucleotides not matched to a gene: 13. The CDR3 sequence is 15 residues long. Looked up from germline, CDR1 is MNHNS and CDR2 is SASEGT. The CDR3 sequence is CASGSPTSYGGELFF. The DNA of the CDR3 is TGTGCCAGCGGCAGCCCGACTAGCTATGGCGGGGAGCTGTTTTTT.

The DNA of the CDR3 is TGTGCCAGCAGTTCGATGGGGAACACCGGGGAGCTGTTTTTT. Protein sequence: CASSSMGNTGELFF. The chain is built from TRBV27 and TRBJ2-2, with unresolved D. Germline lookup yields CDR1 MNHEY and CDR2 SMNVEV (reference sequence). This CDR3 has 14 residues. Trimming left V 4 bases short and J 1 base short, with 7 bases between.

This chain connects TRBV20-1 to TRBJ1-2, with D unclear. In germline, CDR1 is DFQATT, CDR2 SNEGSKA (reference sequence). This CDR3 comprises 12 residues. Trimming stripped 0 bases from V and 0 bases from J, with 2 bases between. CDR3 loop: CSARDPNYGYTF. In DNA, the CDR3 is TGCAGTGCTAGAGATCCTAACTATGGCTACACCTTC.